This T cell receptor (beta chain) was found in a study of blood T cell repertoires in COVID-19. Study in general: Italy, Spain and the United States were the sources of the convalescent and acute COVID-19 samples.

The CDR3 totals 18 residues. V lost 3 bases to trimming and J lost 0 bases; unmatched junction nucleotides: 11. CDR1 is SGHTA and CDR2 is FQGNSA in the germline V gene. Repertoires were generated with immunoSEQ multiplex PCR, while TCRdb's copy carries only in-frame clones and drops some. This table holds roughly 100,000 clones, more than 85% found once. The V gene is TRBV7-2, the J gene TRBJ1-5; 7 bases align to TRBD1. Sequenced: peripheral blood. This clonotype was sampled from a human donor in a cohort sampled during active COVID-19. The CDR3 loop reads CASSFGTERGHSNQPQHF. CDR3 nucleotide sequence: TGTGCCAGCAGCTTCGGGACAGAGCGTGGTCATAGCAATCAGCCCCAGCATTTT.